What follows is one T cell receptor (beta chain) and its context. Its antigen remains unknown. These data belong to a study of identical twins. Study-level results: Analyses based on zero insertions could be partly confounded by invariant MAIT and iNKT cells.

Each CDR3 protein is one row after TCRdb ran MiXCR on the 5' RACE reads. The table includes approximately 700,000 distinct CDR3 sequences, roughly 20% detected once. V was clipped by 6 bases and J by 6 bases; unmatched bases: 11. The CDR3 contains 16 residues. These sequences were also reported in another study, on T cells expressing NK-cell markers. That report adds: Eight donors were sequenced, of whom seven were HCMV-seropositive, while the remaining one was HCMV-seronegative. A range of roughly 1.0-8% of CD8+ T cells consisted of dominant NKG2C+ clonotypes in a handful of donors.

The sample consisted of PBMCs. The rearrangement joins TRBV12-3 or TRBV12-4 to TRBJ1-1; 12 positions match TRBD1. The receptor was isolated from a woman under 30 in good health. This chain's CDR3 is CASSRDRGRFGSEAFF. CDR3 coding DNA: TGTGCCAGCAGCAGGGACAGGGGGCGCTTCGGGTCTGAAGCTTTCTTT.